The clone carrying this T cell receptor (beta chain) was detected only once. Its antigen is unidentified. Germline lookup yields CDR1 SGDLS and CDR2 YYNGEE. With V trimmed by 4 bases and J by 0 bases, 8 bases remained unmatched. The CDR3 covers 16 residues. The sample originates from a study of cytomegalovirus exposure and HLA in healthy donors. A multiplex PCR was run with 60 Vbeta primers and 13 Jbeta primers. The assay was immunoSEQ multiplex PCR, and TCRdb's table has in-frame clones only and misses some. The data show about 160,000 clones, roughly 79% seen once. General study findings and limits: Sequencing depth roughly uniform across donors was assumed in presence/absence analyses. Reported performance of the classifier showed diagnosis of cytomegalovirus status with high specificity and sensitivity. A later analysis reportedly found that, within productive TCRs, an Asian-associated ancestry cluster had fewer N-insertions than the mean observed across the roughly 670 donors. Exclusion as indistinguishable affected some V segments, including TRBV6-2 and TRBV6-3.

The sequence came from a woman in her forties or fifties in good health and CMV-seronegative. Sequences were obtained from PBMCs. The rearrangement uses TRBV9 and TRBJ2-7, with 9 nucleotides matching TRBD2. The CDR3 reads CASSPPSGRFSYEQYF. CDR3 nucleotides: TGTGCCAGCAGCCCCCCCAGCGGGAGGTTCTCCTACGAGCAGTACTTC.